Many counts were recorded for the clone carrying this TCR beta chain. Criteria for exclusion of patients were uncontrolled infection, other autoimmune disease, pregnancy or lactation. Every diagnosis used clinical symptoms, serum thyroxine and TRAb, thyroid ultrasound and orbital computed tomography. The data derive from a study of T cells in Graves' hyperthyroidism and ophthalmopathy. The V and J ends lost 5 bases and 8 bases respectively, with 18 bases between them. The CDR3 spans 14 residues. CDR1 and CDR2 (germline): SNHLY, FYNNEI. What was amplified from RNA transcripts were TCR beta CDR3 regions. An initial round of RT-PCR targeting the TCR CDR3 relied on the HTBI primer set. Via MiXCR, TCRdb re-called the multiplex PCR reads, giving one row per CDR3 protein. The sample includes 550,000 to 600,000 distinct CDR3 sequences, approximately 15% of them seen just once.

The chain joins TRBV2 to TRBJ1-2; weak D call: TRBD1 (6 bases). This sequence originates from a woman aged 18-30 years with Graves' ophthalmopathy. The specimen sequenced was blood. The CDR3 bases are TGTGCCAGCAGTCGAAGAGGGGTAGGGGGAGGCTACACCTTC. The encoded protein is CASSRRGVGGGYTF.